Listed here are 6 T cell receptor beta chains from one sample, sequenced in a study of blood T cell repertoires in COVID-19. Sequencing was performed with immunoSEQ multiplex PCR; in TCRdb, only in-frame clones are kept and a portion is missing. Among fewer than 200,000 clones listed, less than 90% were seen once. Sequenced: peripheral blood. The source is a man aged 55 to 70 with acute or convalescent COVID-19.

The chain is built from TRBV11-1 and TRBJ2-7; possible D gene TRBD1, 5 bases. Trimming took 1 base from V and 2 from J, leaving 6 bases between them. The CDR3 is 13 residues long. The germline V gene has CDR1 SGHAT and CDR2 FQDESV (reference sequence). CDR3 sequence reads: CASSLGQTYEQYF. The CDR3 coding sequence is TGTGCCAGCAGCTTAGGACAGACCTACGAGCAGTACTTC.

This chain joins TRBV24-1 and TRBJ2-7; TRBD2 might be the D (6 bases). V was cut by 5 bases and J by 11 bases, with 21 bases left in between. From germline, CDR1 is KGHDR and CDR2 SFDVKD. The CDR3 covers 14 residues. CDR3 protein: CATSGTGSYAMEYV. CDR3 nucleotide sequence: TGTGCCACCAGTGGCACCGGGAGTTACGCAATGGAGTACGTC.

The chain couples TRBV6-5 to TRBJ2-3; 8 nucleotides agree with TRBD1. The germline gives CDR1 MNHEY, CDR2 SVGAGI. Germline trimming cut 6 bases from V and 0 bases from J; bases unmatched to any gene: 2. The CDR3 contains 14 residues. CDR3 nucleotides: TGTGCCAGCAGCAGGACAGGGAGCACAGATACGCAGTATTTT. Its protein product is CASSRTGSTDTQYF.

This clone was recorded only once. The rearrangement uses TRBV7-9 and TRBJ1-5; D uncertain. The CDR3 contains 15 residues. With 5 bases removed from V and 3 bases from J, the gap between germline ends came to 14 bases. CDR1 SEHNR and CDR2 FQNEAQ come from the germline V gene (reference sequence). This CDR3 is CASSPPGSSNQPQHF. The CDR3 DNA follows: TGTGCCAGCAGCCCCCCTGGGAGCTCCAATCAGCCCCAGCATTTT.

The CDR3 loop is CASSAGRGNGNTIYF. DNA for the CDR3: TGCGCCAGCAGTGCGGGCAGGGGCAATGGAAACACCATATATTTT. The chain recombines TRBV10-1 with TRBJ1-3, with D perhaps TRBD1 (6 bases). Trimming left V 4 bases short and J 3 bases short, with 13 bases between. Looked up from germline, CDR1 is WNHNN and CDR2 is SYGVQD (reference sequence). The length of the CDR3 is 15 residues.

The J gene is TRBJ2-7, the V gene TRBV7-2, with TRBD1 matching over 11 bases. V dropped 5 bases and J dropped 4; count of bases not matched to a gene: 1. This CDR3 is 13 amino acids long. Germline loops: CDR1 SGHTA, CDR2 FQGNSA. CDR3 coding DNA: TGTGCCAGCAGCGGGACAGGGGGGTACGAGCAGTACGTC. Translating it yields CASSGTGGYEQYV.